One T cell receptor (beta chain) is described in this entry. These data are taken from a study of shared clonotypes between healthy human individuals. The junction had 6 bases not matched to a gene; V was cut back by 2 bases and J by 5 bases. The CDR3 runs to 15 residues. The germline CDR1 and CDR2 sequences are SGDLS and YYNGEE. Some clones are missing from TCRdb's copy, which holds only in-frame ones; the method was immunoSEQ multiplex PCR. Counted here are about 980,000 clones, 70% to 85% occurring once; the ten biggest clones make up about 1.5%. The receptor was derived from a man younger than 35 in good health. The chain is built from TRBV9 and TRBJ2-1; 8 nucleotides agree with TRBD2. Specimen: memory CD4+ T cells sorted from blood. Subset defined: CD45RA-negative fraction. CDR3 loop: CASSVLAGFDNEQFF. DNA for the CDR3: TGTGCCAGCAGCGTTCTAGCGGGCTTCGACAATGAGCAGTTCTTC.